The 8 T cell receptor beta chains given below trace back to one sample, sequenced in a study of CXCR3-negative and CXCR3-positive naive CD8 T cells. The study's findings and limits: More hydrophobic TRB CDR3s occurred in CXCR3-positive than in CXCR3-negative naive cells.

TRB cDNA was prepared as libraries by UMI-labeled 5' RACE. Each CDR3 protein gets one entry in TCRdb, which reprocessed the 5' RACE reads and gives no DNA. This repertoire includes roughly 110,000 distinct CDR3 sequences. Antigens of these TCRs are unknown. Sequenced input: naive CXCR3+ CD8+ T cells from blood. The sample's subset: CD45RO-CCR7+CD27+CD95- naive CD8+ T cells expressing CXCR3 (TNR3+). These receptors came from a human donor in good health. Some clones in this sample may be carry-over from other donors' samples.

The chain joins TRBV20-1 to TRBJ1-1; TCRdb proposes TRBD1, but this gene call is untestable without DNA. This CDR3 region has 14 residues. The germline gives CDR1 DFQATT, CDR2 SNEGSKA (reference sequence). CDR3: CSAPRRDQGTEAFF.

V is TRBV29-1 and J is TRBJ2-1. Germline loops: CDR1 SQVTM, CDR2 ANQGSEA. CDR3 length: 11 amino acids. CDR3 sequence: CSVVMGGEQFF.

The rearrangement links TRBV6-5 to TRBJ1-2; TCRdb's D call of TRBD1 is untestable without DNA. This CDR3 region has 15 residues. Germline V CDR1 and CDR2: MNHEY, SVGAGI. CDR3 sequence: CASSSQGQTNYGYTF.

The V gene is TRBV12-3 or TRBV12-4, the J gene TRBJ2-7. This CDR3 has 12 amino acids. Here the CDR3 reads CASSANSYEQYF.

This rearrangement joins TRBV5-6 to TRBJ2-3; TCRdb returns TRBD2, unconfirmable since there is no DNA. In germline, CDR1 is SGHDT, CDR2 YYEEEE. The CDR3 runs to 17 residues. The CDR3 here is CASSWGISGGLPDTQYF.

The V call is TRBV19, the J call TRBJ2-5; TCRdb's D call, TRBD1, is unchecked because there is no DNA. The CDR3 sequence is 15 residues long. Germline lookup yields CDR1 LNHDA and CDR2 SQIVND (reference sequence). The CDR3 region is CASSMGGQGSETQYF.

This chain connects TRBV29-1 to TRBJ2-7; TCRdb picks TRBD1, but there is no DNA to check that call. Germline assignment: CDR1 SQVTM and CDR2 ANQGSEA. CDR3 length equals 14 residues. This CDR3 reads CSVLTGGSSYEQYF.

V usage is TRBV12-3 or TRBV12-4 and J usage is TRBJ1-1; the D call of TRBD1 rests on TCRdb alone, since no DNA is present to check it. This CDR3 region has 15 residues. This chain's CDR3 is CASSLDRGGGTEAFF.